Ten or more counts support the clone carrying this T cell receptor (beta chain). Its antigen is still unknown. The sample is drawn from a study of T cell repertoires in cytomegalovirus infection. Study details: TCR beta signatures that were public indicated CMV infection and matching HLA type. General study points: Carriers of CMV and the relevant HLA type were discriminated by public TCR beta frequency. The ex vivo response showed dominance by HLA-C-restricted CMV-specific TCR beta clonotypes.

TCRdb recomputed calls from the reads with MiXCR, one row per CDR3 protein. The sample lists around 260,000 distinct CDR3 sequences, more than 20% seen once, with over 11% in the top ten. V lost 7 bases to trimming and J lost 2 bases; unmatched junction nucleotides: 7. This CDR3 has 14 residues. The germline gives CDR1 MDHEN, CDR2 SYDVKM. The gene calls are TRBV28 and TRBJ2-5; TRBD1 agrees at 7 bases. This clonotype was sampled from a human donor in good health (CMV status not recorded). Some clones in this sample may be carry-over from other donors' samples. Input material: PBMCs. Here the CDR3 reads CASIPWTGQETQYF. CDR3 bases: TGTGCCAGCATCCCTTGGACAGGTCAAGAGACCCAGTACTTC.